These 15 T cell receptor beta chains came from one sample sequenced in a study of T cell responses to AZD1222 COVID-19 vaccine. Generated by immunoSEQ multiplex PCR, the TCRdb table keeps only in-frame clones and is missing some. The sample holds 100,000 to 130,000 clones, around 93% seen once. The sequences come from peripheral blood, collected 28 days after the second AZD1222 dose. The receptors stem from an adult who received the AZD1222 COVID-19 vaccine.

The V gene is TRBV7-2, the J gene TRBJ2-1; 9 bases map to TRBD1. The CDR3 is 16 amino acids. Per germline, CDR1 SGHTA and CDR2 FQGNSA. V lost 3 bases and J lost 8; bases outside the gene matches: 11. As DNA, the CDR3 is TGTGCCAGCAGCTTCTTCCGGGACAGGGTTTATGATGAGCAGTTCTTC. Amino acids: CASSFFRDRVYDEQFF.

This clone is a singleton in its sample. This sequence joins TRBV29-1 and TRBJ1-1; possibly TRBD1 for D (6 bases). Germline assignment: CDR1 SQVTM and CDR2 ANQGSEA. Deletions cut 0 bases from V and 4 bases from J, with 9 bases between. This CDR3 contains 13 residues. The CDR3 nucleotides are TGCAGCGTTGAAGACAGGGGTGGCACTGAAGCTTTCTTT. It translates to CSVEDRGGTEAFF. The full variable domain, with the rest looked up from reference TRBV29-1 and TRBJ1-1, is SAVISQKPSRDICQRGTSLTIQCQVDSQVTMMFWYRQQPGQSLTLIATANQGSEATYESGFVIDKFPISRPNLTFSTLTVSNMSPEDSSIYLCSVEDRGGTEAFFGQGTRLTVV.

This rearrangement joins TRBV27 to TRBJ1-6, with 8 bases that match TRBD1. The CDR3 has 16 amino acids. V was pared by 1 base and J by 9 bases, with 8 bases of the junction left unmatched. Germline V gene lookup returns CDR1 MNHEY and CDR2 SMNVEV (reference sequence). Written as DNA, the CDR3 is TGTGCCAGCAGTTTATGGGCGGACAGGGCCACTTCACCCCTCCACTTT. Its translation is CASSLWADRATSPLHF.

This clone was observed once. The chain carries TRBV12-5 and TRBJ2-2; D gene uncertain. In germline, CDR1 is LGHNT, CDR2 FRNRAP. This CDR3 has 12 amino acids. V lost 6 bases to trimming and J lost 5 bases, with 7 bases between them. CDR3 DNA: TGTGCTAGTGGCCAACCTACCGGGGAGCTGTTTTTT. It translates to CASGQPTGELFF. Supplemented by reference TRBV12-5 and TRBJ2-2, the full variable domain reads DARVTQTPRHKVTEMGQEVTMRCQPILGHNTVFWYRQTMMQGLELLAYFRNRAPLDDSGMPKDRFSAEMPDATLATLKIQPSEPRDSAVYFCASGQPTGELFFGEGSRLTVL.

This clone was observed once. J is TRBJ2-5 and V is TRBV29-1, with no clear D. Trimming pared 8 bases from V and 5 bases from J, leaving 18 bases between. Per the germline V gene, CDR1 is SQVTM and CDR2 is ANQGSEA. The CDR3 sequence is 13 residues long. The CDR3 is CSSWDGFGETQYF. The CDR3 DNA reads TGCAGCTCTTGGGATGGTTTCGGGGAGACCCAGTACTTC.

The CDR3 reads CASSQGSYYGYTF. The CDR3 DNA sequence: TGTGCCAGCAGCCAAGGAAGTTACTATGGCTACACCTTC. V and J are TRBV3-1 (or the pseudogene TRBV3-2) and TRBJ1-2; D gene uncertain. This CDR3 contains 13 residues. The V gene lost 1 base and the J gene lost 3 bases, with 6 bases spanning the gap. Germline lookup yields CDR1 LGHDT and CDR2 YNNKEL (reference sequence).

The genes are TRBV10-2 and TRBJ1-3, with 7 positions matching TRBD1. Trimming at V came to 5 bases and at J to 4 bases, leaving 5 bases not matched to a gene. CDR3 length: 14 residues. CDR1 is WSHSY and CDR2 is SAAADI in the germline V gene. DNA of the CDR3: TGCGCCAGCAGTTGGACAGGTCGAGGAAACACCATATATTTT. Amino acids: CASSWTGRGNTIYF.

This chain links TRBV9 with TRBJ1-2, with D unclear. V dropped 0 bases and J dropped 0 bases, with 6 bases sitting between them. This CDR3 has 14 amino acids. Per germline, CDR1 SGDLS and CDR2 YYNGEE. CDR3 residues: CASSVESPNYGYTF. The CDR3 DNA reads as TGTGCCAGCAGCGTAGAGTCCCCTAACTATGGCTACACCTTC.

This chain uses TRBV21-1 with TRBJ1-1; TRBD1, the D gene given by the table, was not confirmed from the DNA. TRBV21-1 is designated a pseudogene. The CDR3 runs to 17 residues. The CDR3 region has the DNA TGTGCCAGCAGCAAAGCCCGGGACACATTCTCCAGGACTGAAGCTTTCTTT. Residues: CASSKARDTFSRTEAFF.

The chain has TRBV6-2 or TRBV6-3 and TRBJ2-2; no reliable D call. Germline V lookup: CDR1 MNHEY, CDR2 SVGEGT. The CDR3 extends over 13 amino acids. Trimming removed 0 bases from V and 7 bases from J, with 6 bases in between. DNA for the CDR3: TGTGCCAGCAGTTACTCGAGGCGCGGGGAGCTGTTTTTT. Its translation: CASSYSRRGELFF.

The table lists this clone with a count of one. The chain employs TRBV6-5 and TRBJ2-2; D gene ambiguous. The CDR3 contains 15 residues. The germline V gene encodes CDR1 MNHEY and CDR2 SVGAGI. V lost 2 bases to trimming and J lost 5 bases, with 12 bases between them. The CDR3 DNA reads TGTGCCAGCAGTTACGGCGGTGGTTTGACCGGGGAGCTGTTTTTT. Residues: CASSYGGGLTGELFF.

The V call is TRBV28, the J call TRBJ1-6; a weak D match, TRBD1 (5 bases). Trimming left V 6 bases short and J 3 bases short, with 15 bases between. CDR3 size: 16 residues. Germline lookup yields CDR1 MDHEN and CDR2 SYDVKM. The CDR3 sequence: CASRGDGGGYNSPLHF. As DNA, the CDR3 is TGTGCCAGCAGGGGAGACGGGGGGGGCTATAATTCACCCCTCCACTTT.

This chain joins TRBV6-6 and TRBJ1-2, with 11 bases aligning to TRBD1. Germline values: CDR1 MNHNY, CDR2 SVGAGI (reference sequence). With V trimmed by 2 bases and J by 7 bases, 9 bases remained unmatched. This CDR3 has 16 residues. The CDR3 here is CASSYTTGTGGSGYTF. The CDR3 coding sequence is TGTGCCAGCAGTTACACGACCGGGACAGGGGGATCTGGCTACACCTTC.

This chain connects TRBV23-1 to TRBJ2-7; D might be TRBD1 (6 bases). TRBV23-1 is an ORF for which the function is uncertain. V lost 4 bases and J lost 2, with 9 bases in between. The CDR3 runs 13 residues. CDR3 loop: CASSPDRTYEQYF. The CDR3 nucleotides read TGCGCCAGCAGTCCCGACAGGACCTACGAGCAGTACTTC.

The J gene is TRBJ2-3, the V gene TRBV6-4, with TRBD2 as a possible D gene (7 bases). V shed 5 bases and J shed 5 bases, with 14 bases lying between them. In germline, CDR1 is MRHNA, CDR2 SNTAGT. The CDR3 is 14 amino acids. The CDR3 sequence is CASSLTGGRDTQYF. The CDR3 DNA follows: TGTGCCAGCAGTCTGACAGGCGGGAGAGATACGCAGTATTTT.